A single sample is the source of the 3 T cell receptor beta chains below, sequenced in a study of breast tumors, draining lymph nodes, adjacent tissues. TCRdb reprocessed the multiplex PCR reads via MiXCR and lists one record per CDR3 protein. The sample lists about 130,000 distinct CDR3 sequences; around 20% were seen once. Breast cancer patients provided tissue from their axillary draining lymph nodes. What was sequenced was axillary lymph node tissue. The receptors stem from a female donor with breast cancer. Some clones in this sample may be carry-over from other donors' samples.

With respect to this clonotype: This may be a read error: a much more frequent sequence differs by one nucleotide. The chain carries TRBV11-2 and TRBJ1-3, with 7 bases lining up with TRBD1. This CDR3 region has 15 residues. The germline V gene encodes CDR1 SGHAT and CDR2 FQNNGV. In DNA, the CDR3 is TGTGCCGGCAGCTTAGGGGCAGGGGGTGGAAACACCATATATTTT. Translation: CAGSLGAGGGNTIYF.

This clonotype was found many times. The chain links TRBV5-1 to TRBJ2-7, with TRBD1 as a possible D gene (6 bases). V dropped 1 base and J dropped 2 bases, with 7 bases sitting between them. The CDR3 has 13 amino acids. Germline CDR1 and CDR2: SGHRS and YFSETQ. The CDR3 is CASSLRTAYEQYF. CDR3 coding DNA: TGCGCCAGCAGCTTGCGGACAGCCTACGAGCAGTACTTC.

This clonotype appeared many times. The V call is TRBV18, the J call TRBJ2-1; no definite D call. The CDR3 consists of 13 residues. Trimming removed 2 bases at V and 4 bases at J, with 6 bases between. Germline values: CDR1 KGHSH, CDR2 LQKENI. DNA of the CDR3: TGTGCCAGCTCACCAGGATCTTACAATGAGCAGTTCTTC. This encodes CASSPGSYNEQFF.